The present TCR beta chain was sequenced within a study of lymphopenia after photon versus proton radiotherapy. General study results and limits: Photon-treated patients lost naive T cells and TCR diversity; proton-treated stayed stable.

Per the germline V gene, CDR1 is LGHNA and CDR2 is YSLEER. Trimming removed 3 bases from V and 0 bases from J, with 9 bases in between. CDR3 length: 14 amino acids. Details on this clone: Antigen: not known.

The table came from immunoSEQ multiplex PCR; TCRdb's copy has only in-frame clones and leaves some out. The table has approximately 91,000 clones, 83% seen once. The clonotype comes from a man in his 60s with pancreatic cancer. The V call is TRBV4-3, the J call TRBJ2-7; D gene ambiguous. The sequencing here drew on peripheral blood, taken from a patient treated with proton-based radiotherapy. Here the CDR3 reads CASSQFSGSYEQYF. The CDR3 nucleotides read TGCGCCAGCAGCCAGTTTTCGGGCTCCTACGAGCAGTACTTC.